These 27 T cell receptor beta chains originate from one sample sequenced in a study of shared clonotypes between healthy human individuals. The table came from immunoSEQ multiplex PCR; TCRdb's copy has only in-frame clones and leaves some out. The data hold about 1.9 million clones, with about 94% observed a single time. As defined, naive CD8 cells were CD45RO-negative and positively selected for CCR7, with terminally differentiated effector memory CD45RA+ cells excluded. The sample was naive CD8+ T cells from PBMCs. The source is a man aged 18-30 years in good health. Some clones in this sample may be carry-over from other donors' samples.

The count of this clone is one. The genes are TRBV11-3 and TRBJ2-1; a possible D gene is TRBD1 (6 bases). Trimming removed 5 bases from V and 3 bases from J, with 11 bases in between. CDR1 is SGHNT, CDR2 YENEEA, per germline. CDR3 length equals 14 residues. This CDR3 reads CASSRRGIYNEQFF. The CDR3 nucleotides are TGTGCCAGCAGCCGAAGGGGGATCTACAATGAGCAGTTCTTC.

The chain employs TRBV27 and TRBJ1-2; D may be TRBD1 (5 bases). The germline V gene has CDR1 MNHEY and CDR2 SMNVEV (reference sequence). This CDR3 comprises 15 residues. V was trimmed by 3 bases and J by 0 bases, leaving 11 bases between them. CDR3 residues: CASSFGRVANYGYTF. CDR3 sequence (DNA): TGTGCCAGCAGTTTCGGCAGGGTAGCTAACTATGGCTACACCTTC.

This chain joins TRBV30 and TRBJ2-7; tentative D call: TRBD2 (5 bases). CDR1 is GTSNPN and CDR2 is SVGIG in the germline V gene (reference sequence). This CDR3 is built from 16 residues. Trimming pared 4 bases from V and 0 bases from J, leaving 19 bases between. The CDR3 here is CAWTSDREHSSYEQYF. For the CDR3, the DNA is TGTGCCTGGACTTCCGACCGGGAACACAGCTCCTACGAGCAGTACTTC. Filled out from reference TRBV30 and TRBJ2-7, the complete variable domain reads SQTIHQWPATLVQPVGSPLSLECTVEGTSNPNLYWYRQAAGRGLQLLFYSVGIGQISSEVPQNLSASRPQDRQFILSSKKLLLSDSGFYLCAWTSDREHSSYEQYFGPGTRLTVT.

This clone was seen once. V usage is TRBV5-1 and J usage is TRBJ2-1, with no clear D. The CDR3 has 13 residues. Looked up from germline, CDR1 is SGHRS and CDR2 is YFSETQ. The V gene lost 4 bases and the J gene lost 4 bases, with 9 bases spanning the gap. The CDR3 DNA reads TGCGCCAGCAGCCTAACGCAGTACAATGAGCAGTTCTTC. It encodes CASSLTQYNEQFF.

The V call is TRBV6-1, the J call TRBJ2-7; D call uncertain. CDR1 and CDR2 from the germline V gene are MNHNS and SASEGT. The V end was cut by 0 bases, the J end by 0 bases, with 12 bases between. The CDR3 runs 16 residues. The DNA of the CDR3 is TGTGCCAGCAGTGAAGCGGTAGTAGCCAGCTCCTACGAGCAGTACTTC. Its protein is CASSEAVVASSYEQYF.

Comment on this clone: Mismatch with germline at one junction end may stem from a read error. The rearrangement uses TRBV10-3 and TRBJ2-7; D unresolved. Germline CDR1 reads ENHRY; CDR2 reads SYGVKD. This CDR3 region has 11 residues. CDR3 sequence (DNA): TGTGCCATCAGTGAGTCGGAATTGAAGGCCTTC. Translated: CAISESELKAF.

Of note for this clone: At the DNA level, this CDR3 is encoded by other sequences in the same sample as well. The CDR3 nucleotides read TGCGCCAGCAGCCAAGAAGGTAGCCGGACCTACGAGCAGTACTTC. Protein sequence: CASSQEGSRTYEQYF. This chain connects TRBV4-1 to TRBJ2-7; D is unclear. Between the trimmed V and J ends, which lost 0 bases and 2 bases, there was a span of 11 bases. There are 15 residues in the CDR3. Germline CDR1 reads MGHRA; CDR2 reads YSYEKL.

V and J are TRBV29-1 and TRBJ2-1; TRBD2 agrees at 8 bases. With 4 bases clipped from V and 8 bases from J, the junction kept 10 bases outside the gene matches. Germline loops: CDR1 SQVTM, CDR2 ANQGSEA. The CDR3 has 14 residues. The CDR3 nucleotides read TGCAGCGTTGTGGCCTGGGCGGGAGGAGATGAGCAGTTCTTC. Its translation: CSVVAWAGGDEQFF.

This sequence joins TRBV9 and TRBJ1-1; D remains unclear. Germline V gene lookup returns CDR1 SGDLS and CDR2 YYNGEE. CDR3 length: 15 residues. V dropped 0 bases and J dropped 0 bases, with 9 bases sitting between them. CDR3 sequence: CASSVEPAVNTEAFF. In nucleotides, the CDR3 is TGTGCCAGCAGCGTAGAGCCAGCCGTGAACACTGAAGCTTTCTTT.

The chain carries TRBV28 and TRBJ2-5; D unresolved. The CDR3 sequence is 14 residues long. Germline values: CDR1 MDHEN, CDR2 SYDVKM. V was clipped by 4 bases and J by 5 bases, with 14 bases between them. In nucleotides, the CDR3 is TGTGCCAGCAGTTCGGGCCTTAAGAGGGAGACCCAGTACTTC. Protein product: CASSSGLKRETQYF.

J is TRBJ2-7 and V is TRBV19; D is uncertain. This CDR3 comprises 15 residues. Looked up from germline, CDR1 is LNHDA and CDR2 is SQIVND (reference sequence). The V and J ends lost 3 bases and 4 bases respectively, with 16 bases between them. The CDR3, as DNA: TGTGCCAGTAGTATTTGGGCTGAGATCGGGTACGAGCAGTACTTC. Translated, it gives CASSIWAEIGYEQYF.

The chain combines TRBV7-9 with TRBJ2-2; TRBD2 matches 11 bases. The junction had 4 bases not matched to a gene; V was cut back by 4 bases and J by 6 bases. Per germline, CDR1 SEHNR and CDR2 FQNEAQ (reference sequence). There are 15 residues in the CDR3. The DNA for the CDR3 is TGTGCCAGCAGCTCTAGCGGGAGGAGGCCCGGGGAGCTGTTTTTT. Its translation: CASSSSGRRPGELFF.

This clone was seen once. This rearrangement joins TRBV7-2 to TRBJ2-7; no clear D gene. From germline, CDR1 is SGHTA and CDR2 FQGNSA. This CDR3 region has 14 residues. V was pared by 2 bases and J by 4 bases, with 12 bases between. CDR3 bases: TGTGCCAGCAGCTTAAGGATTACCCAATACGAGCAGTACTTC. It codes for CASSLRITQYEQYF.

The CDR3 sequence: CASTPGPLAGSGNTIYF. In DNA, the CDR3 is TGCGCCAGCACCCCGGGACCTCTAGCCGGCTCTGGAAACACCATATATTTT. The chain has TRBV5-1 and TRBJ1-3; D perhaps matches TRBD1 (5 bases). CDR3 length: 17 residues. Per the germline V gene, CDR1 is SGHRS and CDR2 is YFSETQ. V was trimmed by 6 bases and J by 0 bases, leaving 19 bases between them.

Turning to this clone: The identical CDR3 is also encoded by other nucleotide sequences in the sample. This CDR3 is CASSLGLNQPQHF. In nucleotides, the CDR3 is TGTGCCAGCAGCTTAGGACTCAATCAGCCCCAGCATTTT. This sequence joins TRBV7-9 and TRBJ1-5; D gene uncertain. Germline V gene sequence: CDR1 SEHNR, CDR2 FQNEAQ (reference sequence). V was cut by 1 base and J by 3 bases, with 4 bases left in between. CDR3 length: 13 residues.

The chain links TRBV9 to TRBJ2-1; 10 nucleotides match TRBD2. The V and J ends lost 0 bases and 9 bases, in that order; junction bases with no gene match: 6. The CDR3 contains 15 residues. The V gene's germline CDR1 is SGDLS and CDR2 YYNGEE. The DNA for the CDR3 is TGTGCCAGCAGCGTAGCTAGCGGGAGTGCCCTTGAGCAGTTCTTC. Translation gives CASSVASGSALEQFF.

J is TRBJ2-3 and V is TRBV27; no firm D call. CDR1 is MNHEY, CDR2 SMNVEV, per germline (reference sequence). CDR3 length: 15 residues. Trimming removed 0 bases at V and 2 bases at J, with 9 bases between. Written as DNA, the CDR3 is TGTGCCAGCAGTTTATCGGGGATTCACACAGATACGCAGTATTTT. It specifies CASSLSGIHTDTQYF.

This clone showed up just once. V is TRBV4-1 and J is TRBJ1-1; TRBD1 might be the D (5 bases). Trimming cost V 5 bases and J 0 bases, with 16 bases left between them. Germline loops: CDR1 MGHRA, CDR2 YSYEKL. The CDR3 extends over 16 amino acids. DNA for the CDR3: TGCGCCAGCAGCATCCGGGACGGAGGCATGAACACTGAAGCTTTCTTT. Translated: CASSIRDGGMNTEAFF.

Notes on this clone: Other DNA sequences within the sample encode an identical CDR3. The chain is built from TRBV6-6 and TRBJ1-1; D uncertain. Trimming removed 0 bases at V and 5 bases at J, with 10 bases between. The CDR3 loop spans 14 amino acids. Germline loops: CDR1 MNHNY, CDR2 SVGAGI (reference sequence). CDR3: CASSYSGGLTEAFF. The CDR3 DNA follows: TGTGCCAGCAGTTACTCTGGTGGATTGACTGAAGCTTTCTTT.

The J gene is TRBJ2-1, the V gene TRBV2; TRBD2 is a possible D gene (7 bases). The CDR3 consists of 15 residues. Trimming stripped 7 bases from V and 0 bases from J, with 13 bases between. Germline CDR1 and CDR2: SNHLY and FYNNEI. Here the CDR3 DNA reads TGTGCCAGCACCCGGGGGGCGTTCTCCTACAATGAGCAGTTCTTC. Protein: CASTRGAFSYNEQFF.

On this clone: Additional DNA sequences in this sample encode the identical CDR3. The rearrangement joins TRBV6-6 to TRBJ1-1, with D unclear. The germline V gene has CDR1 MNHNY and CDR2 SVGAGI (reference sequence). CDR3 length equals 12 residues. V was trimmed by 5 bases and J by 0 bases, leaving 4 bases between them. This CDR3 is CASSSMNTEAFF. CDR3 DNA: TGTGCCAGCAGTAGCATGAACACTGAAGCTTTCTTT.

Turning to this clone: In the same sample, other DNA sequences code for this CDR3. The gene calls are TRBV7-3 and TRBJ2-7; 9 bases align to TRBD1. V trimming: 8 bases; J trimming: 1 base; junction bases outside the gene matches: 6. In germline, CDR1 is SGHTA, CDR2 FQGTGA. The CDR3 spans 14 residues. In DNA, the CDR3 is TGTGCCAGCTCACCCGGGACAGGGTCCTACGAGCAGTACTTC. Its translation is CASSPGTGSYEQYF.

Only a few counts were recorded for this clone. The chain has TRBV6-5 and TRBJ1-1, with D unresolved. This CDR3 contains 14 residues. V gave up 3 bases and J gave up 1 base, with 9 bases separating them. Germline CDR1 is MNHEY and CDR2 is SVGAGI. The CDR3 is CASSYKTANTEAFF. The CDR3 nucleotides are TGTGCCAGCAGTTATAAGACGGCGAACACTGAAGCTTTCTTT.

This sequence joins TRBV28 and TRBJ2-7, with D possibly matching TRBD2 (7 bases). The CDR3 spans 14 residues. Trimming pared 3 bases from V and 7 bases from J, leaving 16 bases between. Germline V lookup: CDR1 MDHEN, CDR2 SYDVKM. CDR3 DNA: TGTGCCAGCAGTTTGACGGGGGGCGTGCGGGAGCAGTACTTC. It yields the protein CASSLTGGVREQYF.

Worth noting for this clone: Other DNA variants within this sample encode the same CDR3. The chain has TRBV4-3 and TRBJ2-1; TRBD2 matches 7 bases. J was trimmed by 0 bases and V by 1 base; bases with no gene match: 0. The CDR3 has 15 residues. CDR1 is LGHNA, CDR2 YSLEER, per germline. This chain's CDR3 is CASSQGGGSYNEQFF. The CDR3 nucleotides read TGCGCCAGCAGCCAAGGCGGGGGCTCCTACAATGAGCAGTTCTTC.

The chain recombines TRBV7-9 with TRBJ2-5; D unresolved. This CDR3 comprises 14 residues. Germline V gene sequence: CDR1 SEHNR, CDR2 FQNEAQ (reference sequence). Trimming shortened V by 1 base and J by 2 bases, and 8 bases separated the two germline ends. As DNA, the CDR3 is TGTGCCAGCAGCTTAGGAGCGTTTCAAGAGACCCAGTACTTC. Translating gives CASSLGAFQETQYF.

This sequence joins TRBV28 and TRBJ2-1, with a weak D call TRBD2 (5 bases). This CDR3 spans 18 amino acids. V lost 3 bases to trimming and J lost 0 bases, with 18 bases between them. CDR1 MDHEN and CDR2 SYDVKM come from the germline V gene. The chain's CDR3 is CASSFDASTVVSYNEQFF. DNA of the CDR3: TGTGCCAGCAGTTTCGATGCTAGCACCGTTGTCTCCTACAATGAGCAGTTCTTC.